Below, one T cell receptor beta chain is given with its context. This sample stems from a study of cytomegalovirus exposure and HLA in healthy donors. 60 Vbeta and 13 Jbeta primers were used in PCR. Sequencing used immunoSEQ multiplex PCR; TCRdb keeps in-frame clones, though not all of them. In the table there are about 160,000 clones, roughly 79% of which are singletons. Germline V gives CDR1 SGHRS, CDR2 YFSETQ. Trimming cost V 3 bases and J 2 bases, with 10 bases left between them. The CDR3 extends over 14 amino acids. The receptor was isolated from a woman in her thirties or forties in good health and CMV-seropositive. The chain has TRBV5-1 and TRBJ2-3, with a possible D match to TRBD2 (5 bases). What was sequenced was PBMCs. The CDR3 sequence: CASSYTSITDTQYF. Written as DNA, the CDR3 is TGCGCCAGCAGCTATACTAGTATCACAGATACGCAGTATTTT.